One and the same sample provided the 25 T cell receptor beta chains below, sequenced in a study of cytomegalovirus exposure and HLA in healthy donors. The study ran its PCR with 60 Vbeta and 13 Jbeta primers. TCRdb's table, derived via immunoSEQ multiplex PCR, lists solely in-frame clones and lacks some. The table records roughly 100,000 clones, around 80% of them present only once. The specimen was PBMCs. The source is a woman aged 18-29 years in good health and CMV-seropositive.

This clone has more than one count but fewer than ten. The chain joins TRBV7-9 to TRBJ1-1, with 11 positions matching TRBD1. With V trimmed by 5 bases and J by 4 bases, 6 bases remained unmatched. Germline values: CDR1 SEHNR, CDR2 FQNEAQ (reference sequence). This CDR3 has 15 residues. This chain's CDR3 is CASSLDGTGGTEAFF. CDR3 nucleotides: TGTGCCAGCAGCCTAGACGGGACAGGGGGCACTGAAGCTTTCTTT. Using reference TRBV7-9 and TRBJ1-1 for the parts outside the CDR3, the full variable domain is DTGVSQNPRHKITKRGQNVTFRCDPISEHNRLYWYRQTLGQGPEFLTYFQNEAQLEKSRLLSDRFSAERPKGSFSTLEIQRTEQGDSAMYLCASSLDGTGGTEAFFGQGTRLTVV.

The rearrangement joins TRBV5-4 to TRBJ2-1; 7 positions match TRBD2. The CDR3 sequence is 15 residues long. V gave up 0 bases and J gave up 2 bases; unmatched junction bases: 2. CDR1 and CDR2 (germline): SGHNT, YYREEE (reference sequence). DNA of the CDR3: TGTGCCAGCAGCTTGGGACTAGCTGCCTACAATGAGCAGTTCTTC. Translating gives CASSLGLAAYNEQFF.

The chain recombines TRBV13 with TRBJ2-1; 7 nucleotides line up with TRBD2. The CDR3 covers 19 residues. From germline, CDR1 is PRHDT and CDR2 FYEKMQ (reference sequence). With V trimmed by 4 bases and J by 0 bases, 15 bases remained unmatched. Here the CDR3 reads CASSSPGWGGTSSYNEQFF. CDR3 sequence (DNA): TGTGCCAGCAGCTCCCCCGGGTGGGGGGGAACCAGCTCCTACAATGAGCAGTTCTTC.

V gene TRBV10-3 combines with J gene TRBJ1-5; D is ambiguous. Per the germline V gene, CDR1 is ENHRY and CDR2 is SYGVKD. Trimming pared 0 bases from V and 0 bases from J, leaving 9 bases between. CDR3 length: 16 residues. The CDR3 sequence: CAISESSQNSNQPQHF. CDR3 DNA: TGTGCCATCAGTGAGTCGTCACAGAATAGCAATCAGCCCCAGCATTTT.

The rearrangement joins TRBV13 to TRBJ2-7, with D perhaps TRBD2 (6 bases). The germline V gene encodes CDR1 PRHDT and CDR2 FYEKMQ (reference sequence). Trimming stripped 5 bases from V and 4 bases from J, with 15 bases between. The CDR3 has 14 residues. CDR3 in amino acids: CASSPGEETYEQYF. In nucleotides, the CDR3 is TGTGCCAGCAGCCCCGGGGAGGAGACTTACGAGCAGTACTTC.

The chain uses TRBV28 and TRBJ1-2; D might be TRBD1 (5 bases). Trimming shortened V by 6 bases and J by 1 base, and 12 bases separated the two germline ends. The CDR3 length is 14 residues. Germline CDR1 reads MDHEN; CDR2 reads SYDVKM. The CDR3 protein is CASRFRGDNYGYTF. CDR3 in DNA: TGTGCCAGCAGGTTTCGGGGGGATAACTATGGCTACACCTTC.

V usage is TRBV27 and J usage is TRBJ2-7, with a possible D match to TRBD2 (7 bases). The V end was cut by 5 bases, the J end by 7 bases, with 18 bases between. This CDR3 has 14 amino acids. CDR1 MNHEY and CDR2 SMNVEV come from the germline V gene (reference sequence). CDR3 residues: CASSPIGGAREQYF. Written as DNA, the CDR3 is TGTGCCAGCAGTCCCATTGGGGGGGCGCGGGAGCAGTACTTC.

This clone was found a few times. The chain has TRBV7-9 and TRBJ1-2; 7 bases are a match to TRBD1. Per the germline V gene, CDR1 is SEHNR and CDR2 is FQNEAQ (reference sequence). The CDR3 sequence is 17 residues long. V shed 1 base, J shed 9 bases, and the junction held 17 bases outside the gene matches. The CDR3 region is CASSLDLVLTGRISYTF. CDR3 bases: TGTGCCAGCAGCTTAGATTTGGTGTTGACAGGGCGAATAAGCTACACCTTC.

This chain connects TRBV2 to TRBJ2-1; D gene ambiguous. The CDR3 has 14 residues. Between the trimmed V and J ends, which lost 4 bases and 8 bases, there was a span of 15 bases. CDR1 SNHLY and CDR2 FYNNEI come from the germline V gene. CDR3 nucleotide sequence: TGTGCCAGCAGTGGCGGTAGCTATCGGGATGAGCAGTTCTTC. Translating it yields CASSGGSYRDEQFF.

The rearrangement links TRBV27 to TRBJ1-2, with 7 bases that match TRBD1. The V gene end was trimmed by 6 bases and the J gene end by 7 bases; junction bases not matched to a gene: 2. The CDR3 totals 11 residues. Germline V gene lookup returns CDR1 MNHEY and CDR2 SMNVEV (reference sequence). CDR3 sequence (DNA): TGTGCCAGCAGGACAGGGTTTGGCTACACCTTC. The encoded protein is CASRTGFGYTF.

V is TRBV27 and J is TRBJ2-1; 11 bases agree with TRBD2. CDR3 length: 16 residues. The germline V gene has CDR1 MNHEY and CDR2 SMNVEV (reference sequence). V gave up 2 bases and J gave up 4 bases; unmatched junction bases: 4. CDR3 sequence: CASSLAGTSGYNEQFF. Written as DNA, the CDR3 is TGTGCCAGCAGTTTAGCCGGGACTAGCGGTTACAATGAGCAGTTCTTC.

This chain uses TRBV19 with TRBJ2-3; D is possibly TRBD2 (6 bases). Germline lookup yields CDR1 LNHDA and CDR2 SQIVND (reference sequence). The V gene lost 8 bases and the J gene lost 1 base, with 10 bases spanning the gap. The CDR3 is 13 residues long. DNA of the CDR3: TGTGCCAGTCGAAGGGAGGGCACAGATACGCAGTATTTT. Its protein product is CASRREGTDTQYF.

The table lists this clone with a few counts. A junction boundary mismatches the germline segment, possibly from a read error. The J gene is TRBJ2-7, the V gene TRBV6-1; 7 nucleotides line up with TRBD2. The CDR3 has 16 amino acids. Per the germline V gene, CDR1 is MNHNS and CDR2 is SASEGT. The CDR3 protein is CAISESGGRGNYEQYF. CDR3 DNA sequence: TGTGCCATCAGTGAGTCGGGCGGGAGAGGGAATTACGAGCAGTACTTC.

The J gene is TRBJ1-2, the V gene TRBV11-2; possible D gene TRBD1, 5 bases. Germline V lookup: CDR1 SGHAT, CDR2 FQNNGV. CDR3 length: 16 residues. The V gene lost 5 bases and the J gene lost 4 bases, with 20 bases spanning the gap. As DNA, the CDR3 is TGTGCCAGCAGCCCGGTTGCGGGACCCCCCGGCTATGGCTACACCTTC. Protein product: CASSPVAGPPGYGYTF.

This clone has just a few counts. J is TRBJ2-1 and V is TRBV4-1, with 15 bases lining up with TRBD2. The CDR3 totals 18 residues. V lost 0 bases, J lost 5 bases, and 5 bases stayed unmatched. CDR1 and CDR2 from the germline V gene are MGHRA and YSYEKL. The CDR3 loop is CASSQDGTSGRTNNEQFF. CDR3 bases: TGCGCCAGCAGCCAAGATGGGACTAGCGGGAGGACCAACAATGAGCAGTTCTTC.

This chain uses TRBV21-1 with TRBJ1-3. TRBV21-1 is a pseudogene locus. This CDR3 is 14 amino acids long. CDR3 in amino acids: CASSLSGEGNTIYF. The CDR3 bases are TGTGCCAGCAGCCTCTCGGGGGAGGGAAACACCATATATTTT.

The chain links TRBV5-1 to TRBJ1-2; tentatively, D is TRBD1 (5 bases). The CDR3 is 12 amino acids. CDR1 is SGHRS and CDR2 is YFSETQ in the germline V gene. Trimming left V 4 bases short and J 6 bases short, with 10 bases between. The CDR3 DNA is TGCGCCAGCAGCGCGGACAATCATGGCTACACCTTC. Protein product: CASSADNHGYTF.

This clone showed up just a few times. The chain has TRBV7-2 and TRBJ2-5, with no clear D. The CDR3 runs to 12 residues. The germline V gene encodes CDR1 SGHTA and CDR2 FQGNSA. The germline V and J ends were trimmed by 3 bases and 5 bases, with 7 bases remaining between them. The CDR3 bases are TGTGCCAGCAGCTTCCTAGTGGAGACCCAGTACTTC. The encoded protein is CASSFLVETQYF.

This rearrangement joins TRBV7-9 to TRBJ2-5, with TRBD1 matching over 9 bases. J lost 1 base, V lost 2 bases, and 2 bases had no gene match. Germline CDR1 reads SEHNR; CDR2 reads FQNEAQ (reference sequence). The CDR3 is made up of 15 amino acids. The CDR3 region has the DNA TGTGCCAGCAGCTTACGGGACAGGGTCCAAGAGACCCAGTACTTC. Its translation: CASSLRDRVQETQYF.

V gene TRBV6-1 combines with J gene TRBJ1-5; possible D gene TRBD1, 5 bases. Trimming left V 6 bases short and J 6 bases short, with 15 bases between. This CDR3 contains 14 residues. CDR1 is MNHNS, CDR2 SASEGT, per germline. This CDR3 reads CASRQTGAGQPQHF. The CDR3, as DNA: TGTGCCAGCAGACAAACAGGAGCTGGTCAGCCCCAGCATTTT.

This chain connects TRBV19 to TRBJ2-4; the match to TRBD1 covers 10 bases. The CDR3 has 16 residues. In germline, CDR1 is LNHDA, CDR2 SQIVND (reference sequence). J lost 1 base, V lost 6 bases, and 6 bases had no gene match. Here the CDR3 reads CASSRTGGLAKNIQYF. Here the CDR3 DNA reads TGTGCCAGTAGCCGGACAGGGGGACTGGCCAAAAACATTCAGTACTTC.

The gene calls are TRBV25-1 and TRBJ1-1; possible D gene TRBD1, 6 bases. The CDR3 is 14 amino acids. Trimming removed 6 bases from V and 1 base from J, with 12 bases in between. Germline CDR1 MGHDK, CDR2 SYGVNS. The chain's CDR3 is CASRPGTQNTEAFF. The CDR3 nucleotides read TGTGCCAGCAGACCCGGGACACAGAACACTGAAGCTTTCTTT. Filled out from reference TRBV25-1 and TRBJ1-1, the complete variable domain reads EADIYQTPRYLVIGTGKKITLECSQTMGHDKMYWYQQDPGMELHLIHYSYGVNSTEKGDLSSESTVSRIRTEHFPLTLESARPSHTSQYLCASRPGTQNTEAFFGQGTRLTVV.

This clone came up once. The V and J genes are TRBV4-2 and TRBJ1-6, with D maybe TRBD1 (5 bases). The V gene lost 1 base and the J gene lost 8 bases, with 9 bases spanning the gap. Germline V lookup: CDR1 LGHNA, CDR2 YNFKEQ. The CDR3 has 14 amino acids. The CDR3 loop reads CASSQVGGDSPLHF. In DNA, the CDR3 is TGTGCCAGCAGCCAAGTGGGGGGGGATTCACCCCTCCACTTT.

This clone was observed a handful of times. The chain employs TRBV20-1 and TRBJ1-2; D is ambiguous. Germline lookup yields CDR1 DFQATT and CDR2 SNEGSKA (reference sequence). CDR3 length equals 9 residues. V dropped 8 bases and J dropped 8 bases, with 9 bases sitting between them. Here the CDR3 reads CSPPGGYTF. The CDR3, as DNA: TGCAGTCCTCCGGGAGGCTACACCTTC.

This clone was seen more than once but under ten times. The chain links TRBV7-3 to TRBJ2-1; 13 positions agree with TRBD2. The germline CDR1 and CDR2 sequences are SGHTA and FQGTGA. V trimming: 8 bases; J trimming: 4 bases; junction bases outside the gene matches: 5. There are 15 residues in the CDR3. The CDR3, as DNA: TGTGCCAGCGCAAGACTAGCGGGAGGATACAATGAGCAGTTCTTC. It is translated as CASARLAGGYNEQFF.